Listed here are 9 T cell receptor beta chains from one sample, sequenced in a study of blood T cell repertoires in COVID-19 (TCRdb year 2020). Library preparation was by the immunoSEQ multiplex PCR assay. Entries here come from immuneACCESS through TCRdb and include only in-frame sequences with V and J called. Some clones fail to appear in such tables; in the studies checked, an unresolved V gene covers under half of the shortfall, and the cause of the remainder is unknown. The sample includes around 190,000 clones, with roughly 84% observed a single time. The ten biggest clones cover 15% to 20% of the sample. The sequencing sample was made of peripheral blood. The source is a man aged 45-65 years with COVID-19, enrolled during active disease.

V and J are TRBV9 and TRBJ2-1, with 8 bases identical to TRBD2. Germline assignment: CDR1 SGDLS and CDR2 YYNGEE. The length of the CDR3 is 15 residues. The trim removed 0 bases at V and 7 bases at J, leaving 6 bases unmatched. The CDR3 coding sequence is TGTGCCAGCAGCGTAGCCAGCGGGAGTAGTAATGAGCAGTTCTTC. Translation: CASSVASGSSNEQFF.

J is TRBJ1-6 and V is TRBV7-2, with D possibly being TRBD1 (5 bases). Germline CDR1 and CDR2: SGHTA and FQGNSA. V lost 3 bases, J lost 10 bases, and 16 bases lay in between. The length of the CDR3 is 15 residues. The CDR3 sequence is CASSLGRALDSPLHF. The CDR3 DNA reads TGTGCCAGCAGCTTGGGCAGGGCTCTTGACTCACCCCTCCACTTT.

The gene calls are TRBV15 and TRBJ1-2, with D hard to call. Deletions cut 0 bases from V and 0 bases from J, with 5 bases between. Germline CDR1 and CDR2: LNHNV and YYDKDF (reference sequence). The CDR3 consists of 14 residues. The CDR3 protein is CATSRDSANYGYTF. CDR3 sequence (DNA): TGTGCCACCAGCAGAGATTCTGCTAACTATGGCTACACCTTC.

The V call is TRBV5-1, the J call TRBJ2-7; D possibly corresponds to TRBD1 (6 bases). CDR3 length: 15 residues. Germline CDR1 is SGHRS and CDR2 is YFSETQ. Trimming shortened V by 4 bases and J by 4 bases, and 18 bases separated the two germline ends. In DNA form, the CDR3 reads TGCGCCAGCAGCCATTCCGGGACATCGTCTTACGAGCAGTACTTC. Protein product: CASSHSGTSSYEQYF.

V is TRBV13 and J is TRBJ1-1; D uncertain. CDR3 length equals 15 residues. Germline CDR1 and CDR2: PRHDT and FYEKMQ (reference sequence). V lost 4 bases, J lost 1 base, and 13 bases lay in between. Here the CDR3 reads CASSSWGAGNTEAFF. DNA of the CDR3: TGTGCCAGCAGCTCGTGGGGAGCAGGGAACACTGAAGCTTTCTTT.

V gene TRBV6-6 combines with J gene TRBJ1-1, with 7 bases fitting TRBD1. Losses at the gene ends were 5 bases for V and 5 bases for J; bases not matched to a gene: 11. The V gene's germline CDR1 is MNHNY and CDR2 SVGAGI (reference sequence). The CDR3 consists of 15 residues. CDR3: CASSPNHRGITEAFF. The CDR3 coding sequence is TGTGCCAGCAGTCCAAACCACAGGGGTATTACTGAAGCTTTCTTT.

V gene TRBV2 combines with J gene TRBJ2-1, with 11 bases lining up with TRBD2. V trimming: 5 bases; J trimming: 14 bases; junction bases outside the gene matches: 14. Germline lookup yields CDR1 SNHLY and CDR2 FYNNEI. CDR3 length equals 15 residues. The CDR3 region has the DNA TGTGCCAGCAGTAGAATAGCGGGGGGGCCAACCAAAAAGTTCTTC. This sequence encodes CASSRIAGGPTKKFF.

This chain connects TRBV11-2 to TRBJ2-3; 9 bases line up with TRBD2. CDR3 length: 16 amino acids. After removal of 0 bases from V and 8 bases from J, the junction contained 9 bases not matched to a gene. Germline assignment: CDR1 SGHAT and CDR2 FQNNGV. In nucleotides, the CDR3 is TGTGCCAGCAGCTTAGATCCCGGGACTAGCATTGCTACGCAGTATTTT. As protein: CASSLDPGTSIATQYF.

The chain recombines TRBV29-1 with TRBJ2-7, with 9 bases aligning to TRBD1. The CDR3 runs 13 residues. V gave up 1 base and J gave up 3 bases; unmatched junction bases: 1. Germline-derived CDR1 and CDR2 are SQVTM and ANQGSEA. CDR3 in amino acids: CSVEGTGVYEQYF. The CDR3, as DNA: TGCAGCGTTGAAGGGACAGGGGTCTACGAGCAGTACTTC.